This T cell receptor beta chain was identified in a study of CD8+ T cells in alopecia areata. Study context: The study gave treated patients oral tofacitinib at 5 to 10 mg twice daily.

Extracted RNA was reverse transcribed into cDNA, the sequencing template. Repertoires were generated with immunoSEQ multiplex PCR, while TCRdb's copy carries only in-frame clones and drops some. The repertoire holds 55,000 to 75,000 clones, with roughly 44% as singletons. On this clone itself: Its antigen is unknown.

Regarding the study as a whole: Scalp lesions, especially in alopecia totalis/universalis, had higher clonality than normal scalp. Although TCR sharing was seen in mice, sharing across patients was less clear, possibly for HLA-related reasons.

The sequences come from CD8+ T cells sorted from blood, collected at week 0. This receptor was taken from a human donor with alopecia areata.

CDR3 sequence: CAWRLGASDTEAFF. The CDR3 nucleotides are TGTGCCTGGAGGCTTGGGGCTAGCGACACTGAAGCTTTCTTT. The chain is built from TRBV30 and TRBJ1-1, with D perhaps TRBD1 (5 bases). This CDR3 comprises 14 residues. The germline gives CDR1 GTSNPN, CDR2 SVGIG (reference sequence). Trimming left V 3 bases short and J 3 bases short, with 14 bases between.